The 22 T cell receptor beta chains below come from one sample, sequenced in a study of blood T cells in healthy people across ages. It was with a sample-barcoded 5' primer and a J-beta primer mix that a second PCR of roughly 7 to 12 cycles was run. Each CDR3 protein is one row after TCRdb ran MiXCR on the 5' RACE reads. The data show around 1,000,000 distinct CDR3 sequences, roughly 24% seen once. The sample also formed part of further work on T cells of mothers and their children.

Sequenced: blood. These receptors were collected from a girl aged 2-10 years in good health.

The genes are TRBV28 and TRBJ2-5, with D unresolved. The CDR3 runs 16 residues. V shed 6 bases and J shed 4 bases, with 21 bases lying between them. Germline lookup yields CDR1 MDHEN and CDR2 SYDVKM. CDR3 nucleotides: TGTGCCAGCAGCTCCTACGTCCCCAGTGGTGGAGAGACCCAGTACTTC. Encoded protein: CASSSYVPSGGETQYF.

This clonotype was seen at least ten times. The chain links TRBV7-6 to TRBJ2-7; 9 bases match TRBD1. Germline V gene lookup returns CDR1 SGHVS and CDR2 FNYEAQ. The length of the CDR3 is 13 residues. V was clipped by 5 bases and J by 2 bases; unmatched bases: 1. The CDR3 is CASSGQGTYEQYF. CDR3 DNA sequence: TGTGCCAGCAGCGGACAGGGGACCTACGAGCAGTACTTC.

The chain combines TRBV12-5 with TRBJ2-7; D is unclear. Germline V CDR1 and CDR2: LGHNT, FRNRAP. The CDR3 sequence is 16 residues long. The V gene lost 0 bases and the J gene lost 5 bases, with 17 bases spanning the gap. In DNA form, the CDR3 reads TGTGCTAGTGGTTTGGTACTCCGGCAGGATGGAAACGAGCAGTACTTC. Protein product: CASGLVLRQDGNEQYF.

This clonotype was counted between two and nine times. This sequence joins TRBV10-3 and TRBJ1-1; no definite D call. With 7 bases removed from V and 1 base from J, the gap between germline ends came to 13 bases. The CDR3 consists of 14 residues. Germline CDR1 is ENHRY and CDR2 is SYGVKD. The CDR3 spells CAINGEGSNTEAFF. The CDR3 nucleotides read TGTGCCATCAACGGGGAAGGGTCGAACACTGAAGCTTTCTTT.

There are a few counts of this clonotype. The J gene is TRBJ2-1, the V gene TRBV20-1; 10 bases align to TRBD2. The assigned J gene may be wrong: the sequence end matches TRBJ2-7 better. The CDR3 has 14 amino acids. The germline CDR1 and CDR2 sequences are DFQATT and SNEGSKA (reference sequence). This chain's CDR3 is CSAATGTSVGEQYF. In DNA, the CDR3 is TGCAGTGCCGCCACCGGGACTAGCGTAGGGGAGCAGTACTTC.

J is TRBJ1-2 and V is TRBV27; D is unresolved. With 10 bases removed from V and 7 bases from J, the gap between germline ends came to 13 bases. The CDR3 loop spans 11 amino acids. The germline gives CDR1 MNHEY, CDR2 SMNVEV (reference sequence). The DNA of the CDR3 is TGTGCCATTTATGGGTCGGGTGGCTACACCTTC. Amino acid sequence: CAIYGSGGYTF.

The V and J genes are TRBV7-9 and TRBJ1-5; tentative D call: TRBD1 (5 bases). CDR1 is SEHNR and CDR2 is FQNEAQ in the germline V gene (reference sequence). Trimming removed 3 bases at V and 9 bases at J, with 12 bases between. There are 13 residues in the CDR3. CDR3 region: CASSFGGEWPQHF. The DNA of the CDR3 is TGTGCCAGCAGCTTTGGGGGGGAATGGCCCCAGCATTTT.

The sample holds a few counts of this clonotype. The rearrangement uses TRBV28 and TRBJ2-7; D is unclear. Germline lookup yields CDR1 MDHEN and CDR2 SYDVKM. V shed 2 bases and J shed 2 bases, with 10 bases lying between them. CDR3 length: 14 amino acids. CDR3 nucleotides: TGTGCCAGCAGTTTAATCTACTCTGCCTACGAGCAGTACTTC. Translating it yields CASSLIYSAYEQYF.

J is TRBJ1-1 and V is TRBV28; the match to TRBD1 covers 8 bases. V shed 4 bases and J 7 bases; nucleotides not matched to a gene: 8. The CDR3 spans 14 residues. Germline V lookup: CDR1 MDHEN, CDR2 SYDVKM. The CDR3 DNA reads TGTGCCAGCAGTTACCAGGGGGCTCCGGGTGAAGCTTTCTTT. Its protein product is CASSYQGAPGEAFF.

This sequence joins TRBV5-1 and TRBJ2-5; 8 nucleotides line up with TRBD2. CDR1 SGHRS and CDR2 YFSETQ come from the germline V gene. Trimming took 3 bases from V and 7 from J; bases not matched to a gene: 11. The CDR3 runs 15 residues. The CDR3 DNA reads TGCGCCAGCAGCTCAACTTCTAGCGGGCAAACGACCCAGTACTTC. Amino acid sequence: CASSSTSSGQTTQYF.

At least ten counts were recorded for this clonotype. This chain joins TRBV12-3 or TRBV12-4 and TRBJ2-7; D could derive from TRBD1 or TRBD2 (5 bases each). Trimming stripped 6 bases from V and 3 bases from J, with 12 bases between. There are 13 residues in the CDR3. CDR3 DNA sequence: TGTGCCAGCAGAAAAATGGGGGTCTACGAGCAGTACTTC. This codes for CASRKMGVYEQYF.

This clonotype was observed at least ten times. The chain links TRBV14 to TRBJ2-7, with D unresolved. V was clipped by 0 bases and J by 3 bases, with 6 bases between them. CDR1 SGHDN and CDR2 FVKESK come from the germline V gene. The CDR3 covers 13 residues. DNA of the CDR3: TGTGCCAGCAGCCAAGACCCACTCTACGAGCAGTACTTC. Translating gives CASSQDPLYEQYF.

This chain joins TRBV7-9 and TRBJ2-5; no definite D call. CDR1 is SEHNR, CDR2 FQNEAQ, per germline (reference sequence). The CDR3 loop spans 16 amino acids. Deletions cut 3 bases from V and 5 bases from J, with 19 bases between. The CDR3 region is CASSFGGIEQPETQYF. CDR3 in DNA: TGTGCCAGCAGCTTTGGCGGTATCGAACAGCCGGAGACCCAGTACTTC.

This rearrangement joins TRBV6-1 to TRBJ2-1; 12 positions agree with TRBD2. The V gene's germline CDR1 is MNHNS and CDR2 SASEGT. This CDR3 region has 16 residues. Losses at the gene ends were 1 base for V and 5 bases for J; bases not matched to a gene: 3. As DNA, the CDR3 is TGTGCCAGCAGTGAAGTAGGACTAGCGGGACACAATGAGCAGTTCTTC. Translated, it gives CASSEVGLAGHNEQFF.

The chain recombines TRBV6-2 or TRBV6-3 with TRBJ1-5; 12 nucleotides line up with TRBD1. Per germline, CDR1 MNHEY and CDR2 SVGEGT. Losses at the gene ends were 3 bases for V and 8 bases for J; bases not matched to a gene: 8. This CDR3 spans 16 amino acids. CDR3 in amino acids: CASSYWGQGANKPQHF. The CDR3 DNA follows: TGTGCCAGCAGTTATTGGGGACAGGGGGCGAATAAGCCCCAGCATTTT.

CDR3 sequence reads: CATSAADSNQPQHF. CDR3 nucleotides: TGTGCCACCAGTGCAGCTGATAGCAATCAGCCCCAGCATTTT. V is TRBV24-1 and J is TRBJ1-5, with D uncertain. CDR3 length: 14 residues. Germline V gene sequence: CDR1 KGHDR, CDR2 SFDVKD. Between the trimmed V and J ends, which lost 5 bases and 0 bases, there was a span of 7 bases.

The CDR3 coding sequence is TGCAGTGCTAGAGATGGGGGGAAACAAGAGACCCAGTACTTC. This sequence encodes CSARDGGKQETQYF. The chain has TRBV20-1 and TRBJ2-5; possibly TRBD2 for D (6 bases). This CDR3 is built from 14 residues. From germline, CDR1 is DFQATT and CDR2 SNEGSKA (reference sequence). Trimming stripped 0 bases from V and 2 bases from J, with 10 bases between.

This chain uses TRBV25-1 with TRBJ2-7; no reliable D call. The V gene lost 8 bases and the J gene lost 4 bases, with 9 bases spanning the gap. The CDR3 sequence is 11 residues long. Germline-derived CDR1 and CDR2 are MGHDK and SYGVNS. The CDR3 loop is CASGIMYEQYF. The CDR3 nucleotides read TGTGCCAGCGGCATCATGTACGAGCAGTACTTC.

On this clonotype: One end of the junction does not line up with germline, which may come from a read error. This CDR3 is CASSETGFYAF. The DNA for the CDR3 is TGTGCCAGCAGCGAGACAGGTTTTTATGCCTTC. This rearrangement joins TRBV7-9 to TRBJ1-2, with D perhaps TRBD1 (6 bases). The CDR3 loop spans 11 amino acids. The germline gives CDR1 SEHNR, CDR2 FQNEAQ (reference sequence).

This sequence joins TRBV7-9 and TRBJ1-4; D is undetermined. CDR1 is SEHNR and CDR2 is FQNEAQ in the germline V gene (reference sequence). The CDR3 length is 18 residues. The V end was cut by 3 bases, the J end by 4 bases, with 21 bases between. CDR3 sequence: CASSFAGRNPLFNEKLFF. CDR3 sequence (DNA): TGTGCCAGCAGCTTTGCGGGCAGAAACCCCCTTTTTAATGAAAAACTGTTTTTT.

This chain uses TRBV21-1 with TRBJ2-7; the table's TRBD2 call for D was not verified on the DNA. TRBV21-1 is listed as a pseudogene. The CDR3 covers 15 residues. CDR3 loop: CASSTLPSGNYEQYF. The CDR3 DNA is TGTGCCAGCAGCACCCTCCCTAGCGGGAATTACGAGCAGTACTTC.

The chain links TRBV20-1 to TRBJ2-5; 9 bases are shared with TRBD2. The germline gives CDR1 DFQATT, CDR2 SNEGSKA (reference sequence). The ends lost 6 bases at V and 2 bases at J; junction bases unmatched: 10. There are 15 residues in the CDR3. The CDR3 here is CSAPSLAGLQETQYF. The CDR3 bases are TGCAGTGCCCCCTCCCTAGCGGGACTTCAAGAGACCCAGTACTTC.